This entry describes one TCR beta chain. Its antigen is undetermined. The data derive from a study of T cell responses to AZD1222 COVID-19 vaccine. Sequenced by immunoSEQ multiplex PCR; TCRdb stores in-frame clones only, minus some. The sample shows some 80,000 clones, 88% of them seen only once. Study observations and caveats: Compared with day 0, the breadth and depth of the Spike-specific TCR repertoire rose significantly after two doses of AZD1222. Repertoire sampling occurred only after the peak T cell response. Spike as a whole was targeted by vaccine-associated CD4 TCRs, dominant at 160-218 and 743-854.

Germline assignment: CDR1 SGHRS and CDR2 YFSETQ. This CDR3 is built from 14 residues. The ends were cut back, 0 bases at V and 1 base at J, with 7 bases in the middle. The chain links TRBV5-1 to TRBJ1-1; maybe TRBD1 (6 bases). The receptor was isolated from an adult who received the MenACWY meningococcal vaccine as a control. Sequenced here: peripheral blood, sampled 28 days after the second dose of the MenACWY control vaccine. The CDR3, as DNA: TGCGCCAGCAGCTTGGTGGGACAGAACACTGAAGCTTTCTTT. Protein product: CASSLVGQNTEAFF.